The 29 T cell receptor beta chains below come from one sample, sequenced in a study of blood T cell repertoires in COVID-19 (TCRdb year 2020). The library was made by the immunoSEQ multiplex PCR assay. The immuneACCESS repertoire file appears here via TCRdb, limited to in-frame rearrangements. These files lack a portion of the clones; in checked studies, under half of the deficit traces to unresolved V genes, and the cause of the others is not known. In this sample the table shows 150,000 or so clones, about 86% of which occur a single time. The ten largest account for roughly 8.7% of the sample. The sequencing input was peripheral blood. Receptors were obtained from a woman in her sixties with acute or convalescent COVID-19.

The rearrangement links TRBV6-2 or TRBV6-3 to TRBJ1-2; 7 bases align to TRBD1. CDR1 is MNHEY and CDR2 is SVGEGT in the germline V gene. Trimming took 6 bases from V and 3 from J; bases not matched to a gene: 4. The CDR3 contains 13 residues. Here the CDR3 reads CASSRGTDYGYTF. CDR3 DNA sequence: TGTGCCAGCAGCCGCGGGACAGACTATGGCTACACCTTC.

This CDR3 reads CASSLPGFEAFF. The CDR3 DNA reads TGTGCCAGCAGCTTACCAGGCTTTGAAGCTTTCTTT. This rearrangement joins TRBV11-2 to TRBJ1-1, with D unresolved. Trimming shortened V by 2 bases and J by 7 bases, and 8 bases separated the two germline ends. This CDR3 region has 12 residues. Germline lookup yields CDR1 SGHAT and CDR2 FQNNGV. Based on the CDR3 plus reference TRBV11-2 and TRBJ1-1, the full variable domain is EAGVAQSPRYKIIEKRQSVAFWCNPISGHATLYWYQQILGQGPKLLIQFQNNGVVDDSQLPKDRFSAERLKGVDSTLKIQPAKLEDSAVYLCASSLPGFEAFFGQGTRLTVV.

The CDR3 protein is CASSESGARASTDTQYF. The CDR3 region has the DNA TGTGCCAGCAGTGAAAGCGGGGCACGCGCTAGCACAGATACGCAGTATTTT. V gene TRBV6-1 combines with J gene TRBJ2-3; 7 bases are a match to TRBD2. J gave up 0 bases and V 2 bases, and 8 bases lay outside the gene matches. CDR1 is MNHNS and CDR2 is SASEGT in the germline V gene. The CDR3 length is 17 residues.

This clone was observed a single time. The chain employs TRBV12-3 or TRBV12-4 and TRBJ2-3; the D is unclear. CDR3 length: 12 amino acids. With 3 bases removed from V and 8 bases from J, the gap between germline ends came to 9 bases. DNA of the CDR3: TGTGCCAGCAGTTTTCGGGTGGTTACGCAGTATTTT. The encoded protein is CASSFRVVTQYF.

This clone was observed once. The chain is built from TRBV10-2 and TRBJ2-3; D not certain. Germline V CDR1 and CDR2: WSHSY, SAAADI. V was shortened by 11 bases and J by 0 bases, with 12 bases between the two germline ends. The CDR3 extends over 13 amino acids. The chain's CDR3 is CAANSPSTDTQYF. For the CDR3, the DNA is TGCGCCGCGAACTCCCCTAGCACAGATACGCAGTATTTT.

The CDR3 DNA reads TGTGCCAGCAGGCTACCGGGACAGGGTAACGAGCAGTACTTC. As protein: CASRLPGQGNEQYF. V gene TRBV11-2 combines with J gene TRBJ2-7, with TRBD1 matching over 9 bases. This CDR3 spans 14 amino acids. Trimming cost V 6 bases and J 5 bases; bases outside gene matches: 8. The V gene's germline CDR1 is SGHAT and CDR2 FQNNGV.

The J gene is TRBJ1-2, the V gene TRBV7-6; TRBD1 aligns across 7 bases. V gave up 1 base and J gave up 4 bases; unmatched junction bases: 6. The CDR3 consists of 15 residues. Germline V gene sequence: CDR1 SGHVS, CDR2 FNYEAQ. For the CDR3, the DNA is TGTGCCAGCAGCTTAGGAGACAGGGCAGGCTATGGCTACACCTTC. Protein sequence: CASSLGDRAGYGYTF.

The rearrangement uses TRBV7-9 and TRBJ2-3; 11 bases map to TRBD2. The J segment lost 6 bases and the V segment lost 6 bases, leaving 11 bases of the junction unmatched. Per germline, CDR1 SEHNR and CDR2 FQNEAQ (reference sequence). This CDR3 has 16 residues. The CDR3 here is CASRRTSGGAGDTQYF. The CDR3 DNA reads as TGTGCCAGCAGGCGTACTAGCGGGGGTGCCGGGGATACGCAGTATTTT.

The rearrangement links TRBV27 to TRBJ1-2; a weak D match, TRBD1 (5 bases). The germline V and J ends were trimmed by 5 bases and 2 bases, with 15 bases remaining between them. Per the germline V gene, CDR1 is MNHEY and CDR2 is SMNVEV (reference sequence). The CDR3 length is 15 residues. The CDR3 coding sequence is TGTGCCAGCAGTGGGGCTTCGACGGAAAACTATGGCTACACCTTC. Its translation: CASSGASTENYGYTF.

CDR3 coding DNA: TGTGCCACCAGTGAATCGACAGGGCCGAATGAAAAACTGTTTTTT. This encodes CATSESTGPNEKLFF. V gene TRBV24-1 combines with J gene TRBJ1-4; 7 positions match TRBD1. The J segment lost 5 bases and the V segment lost 4 bases, leaving 6 bases of the junction unmatched. The CDR3 spans 15 residues. CDR1 is KGHDR and CDR2 is SFDVKD in the germline V gene.

The CDR3 protein is CASSQGANTEAFF. The CDR3 DNA reads as TGTGCCAGCAGCCAAGGGGCCAACACTGAAGCTTTCTTT. The rearrangement uses TRBV7-3 and TRBJ1-1; D may be TRBD1 (5 bases). Germline V gene sequence: CDR1 SGHTA, CDR2 FQGTGA. The V gene lost 5 bases and the J gene lost 2 bases, with 9 bases spanning the gap. There are 13 residues in the CDR3. The full variable domain, rest sourced from reference TRBV7-3 and TRBJ1-1, is GAGVSQTPSNKVTEKGKYVELRCDPISGHTALYWYRQSLGQGPEFLIYFQGTGAADDSGLPNDRFFAVRPEGSVSTLKIQRTERGDSAVYLCASSQGANTEAFFGQGTRLTVV.

J is TRBJ2-2 and V is TRBV2, with D hard to call. Germline values: CDR1 SNHLY, CDR2 FYNNEI. The CDR3 spans 14 residues. Trimming cost V 1 base and J 1 base, with 4 bases left between them. The CDR3 is CASSEVRNTGELFF. CDR3 nucleotide sequence: TGTGCCAGCAGTGAAGTCAGGAACACCGGGGAGCTGTTTTTT.

The rearrangement links TRBV6-5 to TRBJ2-3; TRBD1 is a possible D gene (6 bases). Germline assignment: CDR1 MNHEY and CDR2 SVGAGI. V lost 4 bases to trimming and J lost 3 bases, with 14 bases between them. CDR3 length: 15 amino acids. CDR3 DNA: TGTGCCAGCAGTTCCACAGGGTCTAATACAGATACGCAGTATTTT. Its protein product is CASSSTGSNTDTQYF.

J is TRBJ1-2 and V is TRBV19, with 9 bases that match TRBD1. The CDR3 loop spans 15 amino acids. Germline V gene data show CDR1 as LNHDA and CDR2 as SQIVND (reference sequence). Unmatched junction bases numbered 5, after V lost 2 bases and J lost 4 bases. The CDR3, as DNA: TGTGCCAGTAGTATACTGGGACAGGGCGGCTATGGCTACACCTTC. Translated: CASSILGQGGYGYTF.

This clone was detected a few times. J is TRBJ1-1 and V is TRBV6-5; 10 positions agree with TRBD1. Unmatched junction bases numbered 8, after V lost 11 bases and J lost 2 bases. This CDR3 is 14 amino acids long. The germline CDR1 and CDR2 sequences are MNHEY and SVGAGI. The CDR3 region is CAATGGASNTEAFF. As DNA, the CDR3 is TGTGCCGCGACAGGGGGCGCCTCCAACACTGAAGCTTTCTTT.

The chain is built from TRBV20-1 and TRBJ2-3; TRBD1 matches 7 bases. The J segment lost 5 bases and the V segment lost 3 bases, leaving 8 bases of the junction unmatched. The CDR3 has 14 residues. Germline-derived CDR1 and CDR2 are DFQATT and SNEGSKA (reference sequence). This CDR3 is CSASEEGARDTQYF. CDR3 sequence (DNA): TGCAGTGCTAGTGAAGAGGGGGCGAGAGATACGCAGTATTTT.

The chain has TRBV29-1 and TRBJ1-1, with D possibly TRBD1 on 5 matching bases. Trimming shortened V by 4 bases and J by 1 base, and 16 bases separated the two germline ends. Germline CDR1 SQVTM, CDR2 ANQGSEA. CDR3 size: 15 residues. CDR3 DNA: TGCAGCGTTGCTCCGAGGCGGGGACCGAACACTGAAGCTTTCTTT. Encoded protein: CSVAPRRGPNTEAFF.

This rearrangement joins TRBV19 to TRBJ2-7; TRBD1 matches 9 bases. V trimming: 3 bases; J trimming: 7 bases; junction bases outside the gene matches: 10. The CDR3 extends over 15 amino acids. CDR1 is LNHDA and CDR2 is SQIVND in the germline V gene (reference sequence). In DNA form, the CDR3 reads TGTGCCAGTAGTATGGGCAGGACAGGGGACCGGGAGCAGTACTTC. Its protein product is CASSMGRTGDREQYF.

The rearrangement links TRBV5-5 to TRBJ1-4; 8 nucleotides align to TRBD1. Germline lookup yields CDR1 SGHKS and CDR2 YYEKEE (reference sequence). The CDR3 covers 16 residues. The junction had 10 bases not matched to a gene; V was cut back by 2 bases and J by 7 bases. Here the CDR3 DNA reads TGTGCCAGCAGCTTTATTTCAGCCACAGGGGGTGAAAAACTGTTTTTT. This gives the protein CASSFISATGGEKLFF.

CDR3 protein: CASSVDSNYGYTF. In nucleotides, the CDR3 is TGCGCCAGCAGCGTCGACAGCAACTATGGCTACACCTTC. The chain has TRBV5-1 and TRBJ1-2; D is possibly TRBD1 (5 bases). V was pared by 4 bases and J by 2 bases, with 9 bases between. This CDR3 contains 13 residues. Germline lookup yields CDR1 SGHRS and CDR2 YFSETQ.

The rearrangement uses TRBV5-1 and TRBJ1-2, with 9 positions matching TRBD1. Losses at the gene ends were 6 bases for V and 4 bases for J; bases not matched to a gene: 4. This CDR3 region has 13 residues. Germline CDR1 reads SGHRS; CDR2 reads YFSETQ. CDR3 sequence reads: CASTTDRGYGYTF. In nucleotides, the CDR3 is TGCGCCAGCACCACGGACAGGGGCTATGGCTACACCTTC. Variable domain in full (rest from reference TRBV5-1 and TRBJ1-2): KAGVTQTPRYLIKTRGQQVTLSCSPISGHRSVSWYQQTPGQGLQFLFEYFSETQRNKGNFPGRFSGRQFSNSRSEMNVSTLELGDSALYLCASTTDRGYGYTFGSGTRLTVV.

Comment on this clone: This may arise from a read error, as a much more abundant clone is one base away. The sample has other DNA sequences that encode this CDR3 too. The chain has TRBV20-1 and TRBJ2-7; tentative D call: TRBD1 (5 bases). CDR3 length equals 11 residues. Germline CDR1 and CDR2: DFQATT and SNEGSKA (reference sequence). With 4 bases removed from V and 5 bases from J, the gap between germline ends came to 9 bases. The CDR3 coding sequence is TGCAGTGCTAAGTCAGGGCACGAGCAGTACTTC. Amino acids: CSAKSGHEQYF.

V gene TRBV2 combines with J gene TRBJ2-7; 8 nucleotides agree with TRBD1. V shed 5 bases and J 4 bases; nucleotides not matched to a gene: 10. CDR3 length: 15 residues. Germline-derived CDR1 and CDR2 are SNHLY and FYNNEI. The CDR3 sequence is CASSPPGGARYEQYF. CDR3 sequence (DNA): TGTGCCAGCAGTCCTCCAGGGGGCGCTAGGTACGAGCAGTACTTC. The full variable domain, in which reference TRBV2 and TRBJ2-7 provide the parts outside the CDR3, is EPEVTQTPSHQVTQMGQEVILRCVPISNHLYFYWYRQILGQKVEFLVSFYNNEISEKSEIFDDQFSVERPDGSNFTLKIRSTKLEDSAMYFCASSPPGGARYEQYFGPGTRLTVT.

The chain uses TRBV4-2 and TRBJ2-2, with 10 bases lining up with TRBD2. The CDR3 length is 16 residues. In germline, CDR1 is LGHNA, CDR2 YNFKEQ. V gave up 4 bases and J gave up 4 bases; unmatched junction bases: 6. CDR3 nucleotide sequence: TGTGCCAGCAGCCCCAGCGGGGGGGGAGGCACCGGGGAGCTGTTTTTT. It codes for CASSPSGGGGTGELFF.

The chain has TRBV24-1 and TRBJ1-2; TRBD1 aligns across 7 bases. The V gene end was trimmed by 3 bases and the J gene end by 4 bases; junction bases not matched to a gene: 10. CDR1 is KGHDR and CDR2 is SFDVKD in the germline V gene. The CDR3 length is 16 residues. CDR3 bases: TGTGCCACCAGTGATAGCGGACAGGCCATCCCCTATGGCTACACCTTC. It translates to CATSDSGQAIPYGYTF.

The CDR3 sequence: CASSLETGTGELFF. The DNA for the CDR3 is TGTGCCAGTAGTCTCGAGACAGGAACCGGGGAGCTGTTTTTT. V usage is TRBV19 and J usage is TRBJ2-2; a possible D gene is TRBD1 (6 bases). V gave up 5 bases and J gave up 5 bases, with 12 bases separating them. The CDR3 has 14 residues. Germline CDR1 LNHDA, CDR2 SQIVND (reference sequence).

This chain links TRBV5-1 with TRBJ2-5; 9 bases align to TRBD2. This CDR3 is built from 15 residues. J gave up 2 bases and V 3 bases, and 5 bases lay outside the gene matches. Looked up from germline, CDR1 is SGHRS and CDR2 is YFSETQ. The CDR3 region has the DNA TGCGCCAGCAGCTCCGTAGCGGGGGCACAAGAGACCCAGTACTTC. Its protein product is CASSSVAGAQETQYF.

This rearrangement joins TRBV4-1 to TRBJ2-7; the match to TRBD1 covers 7 bases. The V and J ends lost 6 bases and 5 bases, in that order; junction bases with no gene match: 7. The CDR3 sequence is 13 residues long. Germline V lookup: CDR1 MGHRA, CDR2 YSYEKL. CDR3 amino acids: CASRPDRDHEQYF. In DNA form, the CDR3 reads TGCGCCAGCAGACCTGACAGGGACCACGAGCAGTACTTC.

The genes are TRBV27 and TRBJ2-3; TRBD2 matches at 8 bases. V lost 5 bases to trimming and J lost 1 base; unmatched junction nucleotides: 8. The germline gives CDR1 MNHEY, CDR2 SMNVEV (reference sequence). The CDR3 covers 16 residues. This CDR3 reads CASSPIAGFGTDTQYF. For the CDR3, the DNA is TGTGCCAGCAGTCCAATAGCGGGATTTGGCACAGATACGCAGTATTTT.